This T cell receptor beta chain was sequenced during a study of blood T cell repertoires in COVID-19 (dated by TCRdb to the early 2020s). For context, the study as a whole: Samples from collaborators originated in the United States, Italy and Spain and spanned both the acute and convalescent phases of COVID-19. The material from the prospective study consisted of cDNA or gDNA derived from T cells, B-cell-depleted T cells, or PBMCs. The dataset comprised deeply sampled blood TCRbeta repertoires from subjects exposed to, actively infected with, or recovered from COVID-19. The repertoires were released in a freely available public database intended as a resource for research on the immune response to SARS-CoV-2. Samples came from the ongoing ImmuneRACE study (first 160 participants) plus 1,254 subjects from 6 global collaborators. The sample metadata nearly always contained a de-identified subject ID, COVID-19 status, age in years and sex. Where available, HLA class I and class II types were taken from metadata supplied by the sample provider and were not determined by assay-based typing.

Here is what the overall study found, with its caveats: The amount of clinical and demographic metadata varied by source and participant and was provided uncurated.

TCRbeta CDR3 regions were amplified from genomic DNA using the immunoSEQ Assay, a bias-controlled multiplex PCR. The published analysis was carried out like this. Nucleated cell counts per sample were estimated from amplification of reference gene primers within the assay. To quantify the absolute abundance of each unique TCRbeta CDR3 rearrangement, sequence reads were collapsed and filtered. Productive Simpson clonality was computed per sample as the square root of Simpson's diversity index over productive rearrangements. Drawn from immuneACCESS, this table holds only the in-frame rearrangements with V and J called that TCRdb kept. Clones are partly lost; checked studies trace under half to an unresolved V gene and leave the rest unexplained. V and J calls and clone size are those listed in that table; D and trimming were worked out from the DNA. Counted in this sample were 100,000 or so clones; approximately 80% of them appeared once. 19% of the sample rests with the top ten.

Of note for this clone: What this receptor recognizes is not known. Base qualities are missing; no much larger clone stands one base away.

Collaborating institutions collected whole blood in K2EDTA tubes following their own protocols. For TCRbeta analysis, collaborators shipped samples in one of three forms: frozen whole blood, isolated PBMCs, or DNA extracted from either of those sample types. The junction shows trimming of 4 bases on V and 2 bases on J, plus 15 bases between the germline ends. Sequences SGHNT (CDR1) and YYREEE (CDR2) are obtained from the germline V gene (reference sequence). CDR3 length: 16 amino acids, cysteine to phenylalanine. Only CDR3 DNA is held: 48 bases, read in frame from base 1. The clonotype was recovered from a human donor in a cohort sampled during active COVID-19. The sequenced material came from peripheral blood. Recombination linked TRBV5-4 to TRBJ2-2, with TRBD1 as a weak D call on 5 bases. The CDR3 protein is CASSPAQGKNTGELFF. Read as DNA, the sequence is TGTGCCAGCAGCCCCGCCCAGGGAAAAAACACCGGGGAGCTGTTTTTT. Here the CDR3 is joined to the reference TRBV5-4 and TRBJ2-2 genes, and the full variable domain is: ETGVTQSPTHLIKTRGQQVTLRCSSQSGHNTVSWYQQALGQGPQFIFQYYREEENGRGNFPPRFSGLQFPNYSSELNVNALELDDSALYLCASSPAQGKNTGELFFGEGSRLTVL.